This TCR beta chain was sequenced in a study of liver allograft versus peripheral blood T cells. Study at large: Peripheral blood of the recipients supplied T cell receptor repertoires that were compared with those in transplanted livers.

The CDR3 spans 13 residues. V shed 3 bases and J 5 bases; nucleotides not matched to a gene: 5. The germline CDR1 and CDR2 sequences are SGDLS and YYNGEE. In TCRdb, the reads were re-called with MiXCR into one record per CDR3 protein. This sample contains roughly 70 distinct CDR3 sequences. Study observations and caveats: Differences were reported between the T cell receptor repertoires inside liver allografts and those that were detected in peripheral blood.

Relative to its sample, this clonotype is medium-sized (0.01 to 0.1%). Antigen specificity is unknown. The V gene is TRBV9, the J gene TRBJ2-7, with 7 nucleotides matching TRBD2. The sequence derives from a human patient who had a liver transplant. These T cells may partly come from the graft donor. CDR3 coding DNA: TGTGCCAGCAGCGCCCGGGGGGTCCACGAGCAGTACTTC. It is translated as CASSARGVHEQYF.